This T cell receptor (beta chain) was obtained from a study of CD8 T cells in Susac syndrome. Reverse transcription of about 0.45 to 1 ug RNA was performed with random hexamers. Each CDR3 protein gets one entry after TCRdb re-called the immunoSEQ multiplex PCR reads with MiXCR. The sample includes about 180,000 distinct CDR3 sequences, more than 90% of them seen just once. Germline V CDR1 and CDR2: MGHRA, YSYEKL. The CDR3 covers 16 residues. V gave up 2 bases and J gave up 2 bases, with 13 bases separating them. While CD8+ and CD4+ T cells were isolated negatively, TEMRA cells were enriched by FACS. The TCR originated in a human donor with multiple sclerosis. Sequencing used CD4+ T cells from PBMCs. The V call is TRBV4-1, the J call TRBJ1-5; TRBD1 is a possible D gene (5 bases). This CDR3 reads CASSQPGTVGNQPQHF. The CDR3 region has the DNA TGCGCCAGCAGCCAACCGGGGACGGTAGGCAATCAGCCCCAGCATTTT.